Listed here is a single T cell receptor (beta chain). The healthy adult donors were HIV-negative and reported no recent acute infections or vaccinations. This sample is drawn from a study of shared clonotypes between healthy human individuals. TCRdb's table, derived via immunoSEQ multiplex PCR, lists solely in-frame clones and lacks some. The sample consists of some 1,600,000 clones, 95% to 99% of them appearing once. The TCR sequence derives from a man in his thirties or forties in good health. The specimen sequenced was naive CD4+ T cells sorted from blood. Indicated subset: CD45RA+ positively selected.

The CDR3 sequence: CSVALSGPSEQFF. For the CDR3, the DNA is TGCAGCGTTGCACTCTCAGGACCAAGTGAGCAGTTCTTC. V gene TRBV29-1 combines with J gene TRBJ2-1; unclear D gene. CDR3 length equals 13 residues. Germline V lookup: CDR1 SQVTM, CDR2 ANQGSEA. Trimming took off 4 bases at V and 9 bases at J, with 16 bases between the two ends.